Reported below is one T cell receptor (beta chain). The target antigen is unknown. The data stem from a study of cytomegalovirus exposure and HLA in healthy donors. The PCR ran on 60 Vbeta and 13 Jbeta primers. Some clones are missing from TCRdb's copy, which holds only in-frame ones; the method was immunoSEQ multiplex PCR. Among about 160,000 clones listed, approximately 80% were seen once. Overall study results and limits: Association of a missense DCLRE1C variant with TCR beta V- and J-gene trimming was reported in a later analysis. Reports showed the classifier diagnosing cytomegalovirus status with high specificity and sensitivity.

The sequence came from a male donor in good health and CMV-seropositive. Source material: PBMCs.

The chain's CDR3 is CASRVGTGLSEQYF. The DNA for the CDR3 is TGTGCCAGCAGGGTCGGGACAGGGTTAAGCGAGCAGTACTTC. The rearrangement joins TRBV2 to TRBJ2-7, with 9 bases fitting TRBD1. The length of the CDR3 is 14 residues. Germline trimming cut 6 bases from V and 6 bases from J; bases unmatched to any gene: 9. Looked up from germline, CDR1 is SNHLY and CDR2 is FYNNEI.